The TCR beta chain under discussion was sequenced for a study of response to subunit inactivated influenza vaccine (dated by TCRdb to between 2017 and 2018). About the full investigation: Deep quantitative profiling of the T cell receptor repertoire was used in the study to follow responses to a trivalent subunit inactivated influenza vaccine. Broader findings and caveats from the paper: According to the authors, only a limited number of new T cells may be recruited by each seasonal influenza vaccination.

The method was RT-PCR. The run used an Illumina HiSeq 2500. The raw public reads went through TCRdb reprocessing: fastp at Q25, MiXCR clone calling, in-frame beta chains kept. Each CDR3 protein appears once, grouped with its most common genes and DNA. This sample comprises 590,000 or so distinct CDR3 sequences, 14% of them detected only once. 7.5% to 9% of the sample goes to the ten largest clones. This clonotype was counted between two and nine times. Its antigen has not been determined. A much larger clone differs from this one at a single base, so this may be a read error. The sample in question was PBMCs from blood, obtained roughly 15 days before vaccination. This sequence was found in a man aged 50 to 59 who received an inactivated influenza vaccine. Donor details come from another sample of the same person, matched by shared clones.

Here the CDR3 is given as CASTPSGSSYEQYF. The bases read TGTGCCAGCACCCCTAGCGGGAGCTCCTACGAGCAGTACTTC. Recombination connected TRBV11-2 to TRBJ2-7; 10 nucleotides in the junction match TRBD2. CDR1 SGHAT and CDR2 FQNNGV are derived from the germline V gene. The germline V and J ends show losses of 7 bases and 0 bases respectively, and no gene match explains 3 bases of the junction. The CDR3 runs 14 residues from the cysteine to the phenylalanine. Only CDR3 DNA is held: 42 bases, read in frame from base 1.